This T cell receptor beta chain was recovered during a study of tumor-infiltrating lymphocytes in oesophageal squamous cell carcinoma. CDR3 length: 15 residues. Germline V gene data show CDR1 as SGHTA and CDR2 as FQGNSA. TCRdb processed the PCR reads anew with MiXCR; each CDR3 protein has one entry. In the table there are about 20,000 distinct CDR3 sequences, approximately 40% of which are singletons. The sequenced sample was esophageal tumor tissue. The J gene is TRBJ2-3, the V gene TRBV7-2, with 10 bases lining up with TRBD1. The better agreement between TRBJ2-5 and the DNA end casts doubt on the J call. This clonotype was obtained from a male donor with esophageal squamous cell carcinoma. The CDR3 nucleotides are TGTGCCAGCAGCGGAGGGACAGGGGTTCGGGGGACCCAGTACTTC. It yields the protein CASSGGTGVRGTQYF.